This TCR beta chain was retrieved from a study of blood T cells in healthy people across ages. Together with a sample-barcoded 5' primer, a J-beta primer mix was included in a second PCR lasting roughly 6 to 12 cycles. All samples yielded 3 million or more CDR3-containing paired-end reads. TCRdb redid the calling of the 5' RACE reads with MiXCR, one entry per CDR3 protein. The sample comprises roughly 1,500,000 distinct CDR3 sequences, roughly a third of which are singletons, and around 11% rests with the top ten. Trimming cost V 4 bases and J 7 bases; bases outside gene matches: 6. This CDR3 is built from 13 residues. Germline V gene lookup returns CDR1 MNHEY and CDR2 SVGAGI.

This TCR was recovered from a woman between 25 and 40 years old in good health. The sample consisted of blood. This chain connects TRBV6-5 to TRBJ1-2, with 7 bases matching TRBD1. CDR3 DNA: TGTGCCAGCAGTTCGGACAGGCGAGGTGGCTACACCTTC. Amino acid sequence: CASSSDRRGGYTF.